The 19 T cell receptor beta chains given below trace back to one sample, sequenced in a study of blood T cell repertoires in COVID-19 (dated by TCRdb to 2018 to 2020). The library relied on the immunoSEQ multiplex PCR assay. Entries here come from immuneACCESS through TCRdb and include only in-frame sequences with V and J called. Some clones fail to appear in such tables; in the studies checked, an unresolved V gene covers under half of the shortfall, and the cause of the remainder is unknown. Recorded for this sample are roughly 170,000 clones; around 82% of them occurred a single time. The biggest ten clones account for about a sixth of the sample. The sequenced sample was PBMCs or T cells enriched from blood (not recorded which). The receptors originated from a man aged 55 to 69 who had recovered from COVID-19.

V is TRBV2 and J is TRBJ2-7; 10 nucleotides align to TRBD1. V was clipped by 6 bases and J by 4 bases; unmatched bases: 6. CDR3 length: 14 amino acids. CDR1 SNHLY and CDR2 FYNNEI come from the germline V gene. CDR3 DNA: TGTGCCAGCAGCTCAAGACAGGGGGCGTACGAGCAGTACTTC. Protein product: CASSSRQGAYEQYF. Filled out from reference TRBV2 and TRBJ2-7, the complete variable domain reads EPEVTQTPSHQVTQMGQEVILRCVPISNHLYFYWYRQILGQKVEFLVSFYNNEISEKSEIFDDQFSVERPDGSNFTLKIRSTKLEDSAMYFCASSSRQGAYEQYFGPGTRLTVT.

This clone was counted a single time. This chain connects TRBV28 to TRBJ1-2; no clear D gene. The V end was cut by 3 bases, the J end by 7 bases, with 9 bases between. This CDR3 is 12 amino acids long. Germline V gene lookup returns CDR1 MDHEN and CDR2 SYDVKM. As DNA, the CDR3 is TGTGCCAGCAGTTTTGGGCAGTTTGGCTACACCTTC. As protein: CASSFGQFGYTF.

The V and J genes are TRBV27 and TRBJ2-3, with 11 nucleotides matching TRBD2. Germline lookup yields CDR1 MNHEY and CDR2 SMNVEV (reference sequence). The ends lost 5 bases at V and 2 bases at J; junction bases unmatched: 6. The length of the CDR3 is 16 residues. DNA of the CDR3: TGTGCCAGCAGTCCTCCGACTAGCGGGGTCACAGATACGCAGTATTTT. The encoded protein is CASSPPTSGVTDTQYF.

CDR3 loop: CASSASEGELDTQYF. The CDR3 coding sequence is TGTGCCAGCAGCGCCAGCGAGGGGGAGCTGGATACGCAGTATTTT. V and J are TRBV5-6 and TRBJ2-3; TRBD1 might be the D (6 bases). The CDR3 extends over 15 amino acids. CDR1 and CDR2 (germline): SGHDT, YYEEEE. V gave up 4 bases and J gave up 6 bases, with 18 bases separating them.

CDR3: CASSVAASGSNEQFF. The DNA of the CDR3 is TGTGCCAGCAGCGTGGCGGCTAGCGGGAGTAATGAGCAGTTCTTC. V is TRBV9 and J is TRBJ2-1; 10 positions agree with TRBD2. CDR1 is SGDLS and CDR2 is YYNGEE in the germline V gene. The CDR3 is 15 residues long. The V gene end was trimmed by 2 bases and the J gene end by 7 bases; junction bases not matched to a gene: 6.

The rearrangement joins TRBV30 to TRBJ1-4, with TRBD1 matching 11 bases. The CDR3 has 15 amino acids. Germline trimming cut 2 bases from V and 10 bases from J; bases unmatched to any gene: 9. Germline V lookup: CDR1 GTSNPN, CDR2 SVGIG (reference sequence). The CDR3 sequence is CAWSLPGQGGGKLFF. The CDR3 DNA sequence: TGTGCCTGGAGTCTCCCGGGACAGGGGGGTGGAAAACTGTTTTTT.

The chain combines TRBV25-1 with TRBJ2-2; the D gene is possibly TRBD1 (6 bases). The CDR3 loop spans 15 amino acids. The V end was cut by 6 bases, the J end by 7 bases, with 18 bases between. CDR1 MGHDK and CDR2 SYGVNS come from the germline V gene. CDR3 nucleotide sequence: TGTGCCAGCAGCCTCGGAACAGGGAATATCGGGGAGCTGTTTTTT. Its translation is CASSLGTGNIGELFF.

This clone was observed once. V is TRBV5-1 and J is TRBJ2-2; D not certain. Germline values: CDR1 SGHRS, CDR2 YFSETQ. The CDR3 runs to 13 residues. The V and J ends lost 2 bases and 5 bases respectively, with 7 bases between them. Here the CDR3 DNA reads TGCGCCAGCAGCTTATCCGGGACCGGGGAGCTGTTTTTT. The encoded protein is CASSLSGTGELFF.

The genes are TRBV5-4 and TRBJ2-3; D is perhaps TRBD2 (6 bases). Germline loops: CDR1 SGHNT, CDR2 YYREEE (reference sequence). Trimming took 1 base from V and 6 from J, leaving 24 bases between them. The CDR3 extends over 18 amino acids. The CDR3 spells CASSLMGFASAGLDTQYF. For the CDR3, the DNA is TGTGCCAGCAGCTTGATGGGGTTTGCTAGCGCAGGTTTGGATACGCAGTATTTT. The complete variable domain, with remaining parts taken from reference TRBV5-4 and TRBJ2-3, reads ETGVTQSPTHLIKTRGQQVTLRCSSQSGHNTVSWYQQALGQGPQFIFQYYREEENGRGNFPPRFSGLQFPNYSSELNVNALELDDSALYLCASSLMGFASAGLDTQYFGPGTRLTVL.

The gene calls are TRBV5-1 and TRBJ2-2; possibly TRBD1 for D (6 bases). The CDR3 contains 16 residues. The germline CDR1 and CDR2 sequences are SGHRS and YFSETQ. The V end lost 0 bases, the J end lost 1 base, and 10 bases lay between the germline ends. The CDR3 nucleotides are TGCGCCAGCAGCTTGGGGACAGCCAGGAACACCGGGGAGCTGTTTTTT. As protein: CASSLGTARNTGELFF.

The chain joins TRBV7-9 to TRBJ2-7; 7 bases are a match to TRBD1. CDR3 size: 15 residues. V gave up 4 bases and J gave up 2 bases; unmatched junction bases: 8. The germline CDR1 and CDR2 sequences are SEHNR and FQNEAQ (reference sequence). CDR3 bases: TGTGCCAGCAGCTCAACCTCCGGGACAGCCTACGAGCAGTACTTC. This gives the protein CASSSTSGTAYEQYF.

The chain carries TRBV5-1 and TRBJ2-1, with D possibly matching TRBD2 (5 bases). This CDR3 is 16 amino acids long. Germline CDR1 is SGHRS and CDR2 is YFSETQ. V was clipped by 0 bases and J by 5 bases, with 15 bases between them. The DNA for the CDR3 is TGCGCCAGCAGCTTGGTATTAGGGCGGGTAAACAATGAGCAGTTCTTC. Translation: CASSLVLGRVNNEQFF.

The CDR3 coding sequence is TGCGCCAGCAGCCAAGAACGGGTTGGCGAGACCCAGTACTTC. The encoded protein is CASSQERVGETQYF. This chain joins TRBV4-1 and TRBJ2-5; D is unclear. The germline V gene has CDR1 MGHRA and CDR2 YSYEKL. The V and J ends lost 0 bases and 5 bases respectively, with 10 bases between them. The CDR3 is 14 residues long.

The CDR3 nucleotides read TGCGCCAGCAGCCAGACAGGGAATCTAAATCAGCCCCAGCATTTT. The encoded protein is CASSQTGNLNQPQHF. The chain recombines TRBV5-1 with TRBJ1-5, with TRBD1 matching 7 bases. With V trimmed by 4 bases and J by 4 bases, 8 bases remained unmatched. The CDR3 is 15 amino acids. CDR1 SGHRS and CDR2 YFSETQ come from the germline V gene.

The chain has TRBV20-1 and TRBJ2-7, with D unresolved. Trimming took 5 bases from V and 7 from J, leaving 12 bases between them. The CDR3 has 11 amino acids. Per germline, CDR1 DFQATT and CDR2 SNEGSKA (reference sequence). The CDR3 bases are TGCAGTGCTCCCAGTCCCGGGGAGCAGTACTTC. This translates into CSAPSPGEQYF.

This chain links TRBV7-3 with TRBJ1-6; 7 positions agree with TRBD1. The ends lost 5 bases at V and 6 bases at J; junction bases unmatched: 7. The CDR3 spans 15 residues. Germline CDR1 is SGHTA and CDR2 is FQGTGA. CDR3 nucleotides: TGTGCCAGCAGCCCGAAGGCAGGGGGTAATTCACCCCTCCACTTT. Its protein is CASSPKAGGNSPLHF.

V usage is TRBV27 and J usage is TRBJ2-7; D might be TRBD1 (5 bases). Germline CDR1 is MNHEY and CDR2 is SMNVEV (reference sequence). Between the trimmed V and J ends, which lost 5 bases and 9 bases, there was a span of 23 bases. The CDR3 covers 15 residues. The CDR3 reads CASSAPSAGSKGQYF. The CDR3 region has the DNA TGTGCCAGCAGTGCCCCTTCGGCAGGGTCCAAGGGGCAGTACTTC.

This clone was seen more than once but under ten times. Other DNA sequences in this specimen translate into the identical CDR3. This chain joins TRBV12-3 or TRBV12-4 and TRBJ1-5, with a weak D call TRBD1 (5 bases). V lost 2 bases, J lost 4 bases, and 6 bases lay in between. This CDR3 region has 13 residues. The CDR3 bases are TGTGCCAGCAGTTTAAGGGGAAATCAGCCCCAGCATTTT. It is translated as CASSLRGNQPQHF.

The chain combines TRBV5-6 with TRBJ2-3; D remains ambiguous. The V and J ends lost 2 bases and 2 bases respectively, with 6 bases between them. CDR1 is SGHDT and CDR2 is YYEEEE in the germline V gene. The CDR3 runs 13 residues. CDR3 residues: CASSFEATDTQYF. CDR3 DNA: TGTGCCAGCAGCTTCGAGGCCACAGATACGCAGTATTTT. The full variable domain, its missing parts supplied by reference TRBV5-6 and TRBJ2-3, is DAGVTQSPTHLIKTRGQQVTLRCSPKSGHDTVSWYQQALGQGPQFIFQYYEEEERQRGNFPDRFSGHQFPNYSSELNVNALLLGDSALYLCASSFEATDTQYFGPGTRLTVL.